This TCR beta chain was identified in a study of cytomegalovirus exposure and HLA in healthy donors. General observations from the study: By a later analysis, the bulk of CMV-associated TCR beta chains appeared HLA-restricted. The analysis excluded some indistinguishable V segments, including TRBV6-2 and TRBV6-3. Across donors, sequencing depth was assumed by presence/absence analyses to be roughly uniform.

Primers: 60 Vbeta forward and 13 Jbeta reverse. Assay: immunoSEQ multiplex PCR; the TCRdb copy retains only in-frame clones and omits some. The sample holds some 100,000 clones, approximately 65% seen once. Germline CDR1 is SGHNT and CDR2 is YYREEE (reference sequence). This CDR3 is 13 amino acids long. V was cut by 0 bases and J by 5 bases, with 8 bases left in between. A word on this clone: The antigen is unknown.

The rearrangement joins TRBV5-4 to TRBJ1-1; D is uncertain. Sequencing used PBMCs. The receptor comes from a woman aged 25-40 years in good health and CMV-seropositive. Here the CDR3 DNA reads TGTGCCAGCAGCTTGGGTGGCGGAACTGAAGCTTTCTTT. It codes for CASSLGGGTEAFF.